These T cell receptor beta chains were read from a single sample in a study of T cells in localized non-small cell lung cancer. Assay used: immunoSEQ multiplex PCR; TCRdb lists only in-frame clones, some missing. The sample has around 90,000 clones, 80% seen once. The sequences come from PBMCs, collected before any cancer treatment. All receptors come from a man between 40 and 70 years old with stage II squamous cell lung carcinoma. The CDR3 runs from the conserved cysteine through the conserved F or W. The D gene is left open where the match is weak. Rows may omit the clone size; those that give it use once, few, many or a size class.

clone_size: NA
d_call: NA
j_call: TRBJ1-2
v_call: TRBV25-1
cdr3_length: 14
cdr3_nt: TGTGCCAGCAGCGGACAGTCGGAAGACTATGGCTACACCTTC
cdr3_aa: CASSGQSEDYGYTF

clone_size: NA
d_call: NA
j_call: TRBJ2-2
v_call: TRBV7-3
cdr3_length: 15
cdr3_nt: TGTGCCAGCAGCTTAACGGCCGCGAACACCGGGGAGCTGTTTTTT
cdr3_aa: CASSLTAANTGELFF

clone_size: once
d_call: TRBD2
j_call: TRBJ2-3
v_call: TRBV7-9
cdr3_length: 16
cdr3_nt: TGTGCCAGCAGCCCCTCATCAGGACTAGCGGCAGATACGCAGTATTTT
cdr3_aa: CASSPSSGLAADTQYF

clone_size: NA
d_call: TRBD2
j_call: TRBJ2-7
v_call: TRBV30
cdr3_length: 14
cdr3_nt: TGTGCCTGGAGCGCTAGCGGGCTTCCCTACGAGCAGTACTTC
cdr3_aa: CAWSASGLPYEQYF

clone_size: few
d_call: NA
j_call: TRBJ1-2
v_call: TRBV16
cdr3_length: 13
cdr3_nt: TGTGCCAGCAGCCTGGAATCTAACTATGGCTACACCTTC
cdr3_aa: CASSLESNYGYTF

clone_size: NA
d_call: NA
j_call: TRBJ1-4
v_call: TRBV11-2
cdr3_length: 15
cdr3_nt: TGTGCCAGCAGCCTAACAGGGTCCCCCAATGAAAAACTGTTTTTT
cdr3_aa: CASSLTGSPNEKLFF

clone_size: NA
d_call: NA
j_call: TRBJ1-1
v_call: TRBV11-2
cdr3_length: 15
cdr3_nt: TGTGCCAGCAGCTTAGGGGGGGGCTGGAACACTGAAGCTTTCTTT
cdr3_aa: CASSLGGGWNTEAFF

clone_size: NA
d_call: NA
j_call: TRBJ1-1
v_call: TRBV4-2
cdr3_length: 14
cdr3_nt: TGTGCCAGCAGCCCCGGACAGAGGAACACTGAAGCTTTCTTT
cdr3_aa: CASSPGQRNTEAFF

clone_size: NA
d_call: TRBD2
j_call: TRBJ2-3
v_call: TRBV27
cdr3_length: 17
cdr3_nt: TGTGCCAGCAGTTTGGATCTAGCGGGGGAGGGTAAAGATACGCAGTATTTT
cdr3_aa: CASSLDLAGEGKDTQYF

clone_size: NA
d_call: NA
j_call: TRBJ1-1
v_call: TRBV11-2
cdr3_length: 14
cdr3_nt: TGTGCCAGCAGCTTAAAGGGTTGGAACACTGAAGCTTTCTTT
cdr3_aa: CASSLKGWNTEAFF

clone_size: NA
d_call: TRBD1
j_call: TRBJ2-5
v_call: TRBV18
cdr3_length: 13
cdr3_nt: TGTGCCAGCTCACCTGGGACAGTAGAGACCCAGTACTTC
cdr3_aa: CASSPGTVETQYF

clone_size: NA
d_call: NA
j_call: TRBJ2-2
v_call: TRBV4-2
cdr3_length: 17
cdr3_nt: TGTGCCAGCAGCGCAAGCCTGGTACAGGTCTACACCGGGGAGCTGTTTTTT
cdr3_aa: CASSASLVQVYTGELFF

clone_size: NA
d_call: NA
j_call: TRBJ2-7
v_call: TRBV5-4
cdr3_length: 15
cdr3_nt: TGTGCCAGCAGCTTGGAAGGGGGGAGGGGTGTGGAGCAGTACTTC
cdr3_aa: CASSLEGGRGVEQYF

clone_size: NA
d_call: NA
j_call: TRBJ2-7
v_call: TRBV7-8
cdr3_length: 13
cdr3_nt: TGTGCCAGCAGCTCAAGGAGTAGTGACGAGCAGTACTTC
cdr3_aa: CASSSRSSDEQYF

clone_size: once
d_call: TRBD2
j_call: TRBJ2-3
v_call: TRBV7-9
cdr3_length: 18
cdr3_nt: TGTGCCAGCAGCTTAGAATTCCCACTAGCGGGAGGGCCAGATACGCAGTATTTT
cdr3_aa: CASSLEFPLAGGPDTQYF

clone_size: few
d_call: TRBD2
j_call: TRBJ2-1
v_call: TRBV7-2
cdr3_length: 15
cdr3_nt: TGTGCCAGCAGCTTAAAAACCGGGGGGGCCGTGGAGCAGTTCTTC
cdr3_aa: CASSLKTGGAVEQFF

clone_size: NA
d_call: NA
j_call: TRBJ1-6
v_call: TRBV10-2
cdr3_length: 13
cdr3_nt: TGCGCCAGCAAGCGGGGAGGTAATTCACCCCTCCACTTT
cdr3_aa: CASKRGGNSPLHF

clone_size: few
d_call: TRBD1
j_call: TRBJ1-2
v_call: TRBV19
cdr3_length: 14
cdr3_nt: TGTGCCAGTACCAGGGACAGATCTAACTATGGCTACACCTTC
cdr3_aa: CASTRDRSNYGYTF

clone_size: few
d_call: NA
j_call: TRBJ1-2
v_call: TRBV19
cdr3_length: 13
cdr3_nt: TGTGCCAGTAGTATAAAAACTAACTATGGCTACACCTTC
cdr3_aa: CASSIKTNYGYTF

clone_size: few
d_call: NA
j_call: TRBJ2-1
v_call: TRBV5-8
cdr3_length: 15
cdr3_nt: TGTGCCAGCAGCTTGGAAGCAGGGGAGTACAATGAGCAGTTCTTC
cdr3_aa: CASSLEAGEYNEQFF

clone_size: NA
d_call: NA
j_call: TRBJ1-2
v_call: TRBV29-1
cdr3_length: 13
cdr3_nt: TGCAGCGTTGTTCTGGGACTTAACTATGGCTACACCTTC
cdr3_aa: CSVVLGLNYGYTF

clone_size: few
d_call: TRBD1
j_call: TRBJ1-3
v_call: TRBV5-1
cdr3_length: 14
cdr3_nt: TGCGCCAGCAGCGGGGGGACAGCTGGAAACACCATATATTTT
cdr3_aa: CASSGGTAGNTIYF

clone_size: NA
d_call: NA
j_call: TRBJ2-3
v_call: TRBV28
cdr3_length: 14
cdr3_nt: TGTGCCAGCAGTTACGCACAGACCACAGATACGCAGTATTTT
cdr3_aa: CASSYAQTTDTQYF

clone_size: NA
d_call: NA
j_call: TRBJ2-7
v_call: TRBV4-3
cdr3_length: 15
cdr3_nt: TGCGCCAGCAGCCAAGATGCGACAGGTCCCTACGAGCAGTACTTC
cdr3_aa: CASSQDATGPYEQYF

clone_size: NA
d_call: NA
j_call: TRBJ2-6
v_call: TRBV29-1
cdr3_length: 16
cdr3_nt: TGCAGCGCGCTGGCTGATTTTGGGCGAGGGGCCAACGTCCTGACTTTC
cdr3_aa: CSALADFGRGANVLTF

clone_size: NA
d_call: TRBD1
j_call: TRBJ1-2
v_call: TRBV6-5
cdr3_length: 12
cdr3_nt: TGTGCCAGCAGCCAGGGGGCTCGTGGCTACACCTTC
cdr3_aa: CASSQGARGYTF

clone_size: once
d_call: TRBD1
j_call: TRBJ2-7
v_call: TRBV18
cdr3_length: 14
cdr3_nt: TGTGCCAGCTCACCCGGGACAGGGACCTACGAGCAGTACTTC
cdr3_aa: CASSPGTGTYEQYF

clone_size: NA
d_call: NA
j_call: TRBJ2-7
v_call: TRBV5-1
cdr3_length: 15
cdr3_nt: TGCGCCAGCAGACTCTTATGGGGGAGCTCCTACGAGCAGTACTTC
cdr3_aa: CASRLLWGSSYEQYF

clone_size: NA
d_call: NA
j_call: TRBJ2-7
v_call: TRBV28
cdr3_length: 13
cdr3_nt: TGTGCCAGTATTTCGGGGCTGAACTACGAGCAGTACTTC
cdr3_aa: CASISGLNYEQYF

clone_size: few
d_call: TRBD2
j_call: TRBJ2-5
v_call: TRBV30
cdr3_length: 15
cdr3_nt: TGTGCCTGGAGTCCCGGGGCGGGGGTCCTGGAGACCCAGTACTTC
cdr3_aa: CAWSPGAGVLETQYF

clone_size: few
d_call: TRBD1
j_call: TRBJ1-4
v_call: TRBV4-1
cdr3_length: 15
cdr3_nt: TGCGCCAGCAGCCACCCCGGGACAGGGAATGAAAAACTGTTTTTT
cdr3_aa: CASSHPGTGNEKLFF

clone_size: NA
d_call: TRBD1
j_call: TRBJ2-5
v_call: TRBV6-5
cdr3_length: 15
cdr3_nt: TGTGCCAGCGGCTACGGTTTGGACAGGGGGGAGACCCAGTACTTC
cdr3_aa: CASGYGLDRGETQYF

clone_size: NA
d_call: NA
j_call: TRBJ2-1
v_call: TRBV4-1
cdr3_length: 18
cdr3_nt: TGCGCCAGCAGCCAAGGACCTAAGGGGGAAATGGGCTACAATGAGCAGTTCTTC
cdr3_aa: CASSQGPKGEMGYNEQFF

clone_size: NA
d_call: NA
j_call: TRBJ2-7
v_call: TRBV5-8
cdr3_length: 12
cdr3_nt: TGTGCCAGCAGCTTCGGGTGGGCCGAGCAGTACTTC
cdr3_aa: CASSFGWAEQYF

clone_size: NA
d_call: NA
j_call: TRBJ1-4
v_call: TRBV28
cdr3_length: 15
cdr3_nt: TGTGCCAGCAGTGTAGGTACGACGGCTAATGAAAAACTGTTTTTT
cdr3_aa: CASSVGTTANEKLFF

clone_size: NA
d_call: TRBD1
j_call: TRBJ1-2
v_call: TRBV6-5
cdr3_length: 13
cdr3_nt: TGTGCCAGCAGGGGGGGACAGAGGACGGGCTACACCTTC
cdr3_aa: CASRGGQRTGYTF

clone_size: NA
d_call: NA
j_call: TRBJ1-1
v_call: TRBV12-5
cdr3_length: 14
cdr3_nt: TGTGCTAGTGGTTTGAGTGCCACATGGGGGGAAACTTTCTTT
cdr3_aa: CASGLSATWGETFF

clone_size: NA
d_call: TRBD1
j_call: TRBJ1-1
v_call: TRBV5-6
cdr3_length: 14
cdr3_nt: TGTGCCAGCAGCGAAGGACAGGTGAACACTGAAGCTTTCTTT
cdr3_aa: CASSEGQVNTEAFF

clone_size: NA
d_call: TRBD2
j_call: TRBJ2-5
v_call: TRBV5-1
cdr3_length: 15
cdr3_nt: TGCGCCAGCAGCCGGACTAGCGGAGAGGGGGAGACCCAGTACTTC
cdr3_aa: CASSRTSGEGETQYF

clone_size: once
d_call: NA
j_call: TRBJ1-3
v_call: TRBV14
cdr3_length: 15
cdr3_nt: TGTGCCAGCAGCCAAAAACAGTTCTCTGGAAACACCATATATTTT
cdr3_aa: CASSQKQFSGNTIYF

clone_size: NA
d_call: NA
j_call: TRBJ1-5
v_call: TRBV6-5
cdr3_length: 14
cdr3_nt: TGTGCCAGCAGTTACAGTTACGGGCATCAGCCCCAGCATTTT
cdr3_aa: CASSYSYGHQPQHF

clone_size: NA
d_call: TRBD2
j_call: TRBJ2-1
v_call: TRBV11-2
cdr3_length: 16
cdr3_nt: TGTGCCAGCAGCTTAGATCTAGCGGGAGGGCGGAATGAGCAGTTCTTC
cdr3_aa: CASSLDLAGGRNEQFF

clone_size: NA
d_call: NA
j_call: TRBJ1-2
v_call: TRBV5-6
cdr3_length: 15
cdr3_nt: TGTGCCAGCAGCTTGGTCGGGGAAGCTAACTATGGCTACACCTTC
cdr3_aa: CASSLVGEANYGYTF

clone_size: NA
d_call: NA
j_call: TRBJ2-7
v_call: TRBV7-9
cdr3_length: 15
cdr3_nt: TGTGCCAGCAGCTCCTTAGGACAGATCCCCTACGAGCAGTACTTC
cdr3_aa: CASSSLGQIPYEQYF

clone_size: NA
d_call: TRBD1
j_call: TRBJ2-3
v_call: TRBV6-1
cdr3_length: 17
cdr3_nt: TGTGCCAGCAGTGAAGGGATGGGACAGGGGGTCACAGATACGCAGTATTTT
cdr3_aa: CASSEGMGQGVTDTQYF

clone_size: few
d_call: NA
j_call: TRBJ2-1
v_call: TRBV7-9
cdr3_length: 15
cdr3_nt: TGTGCCAGCAGCTCTTCGGGACACCCGAACAATGAGCAGTTCTTC
cdr3_aa: CASSSSGHPNNEQFF

clone_size: NA
d_call: NA
j_call: TRBJ1-6
v_call: TRBV11-2
cdr3_length: 17
cdr3_nt: TGTGCCAGCAGCTTAGACGGCACGAGCTCCTATAATTCACCCCTCCACTTT
cdr3_aa: CASSLDGTSSYNSPLHF

clone_size: NA
d_call: NA
j_call: TRBJ2-2
v_call: TRBV10-2
cdr3_length: 14
cdr3_nt: TGCGCCAGCAAGAGCGGGTCGAACACCGGGGAGCTGTTTTTT
cdr3_aa: CASKSGSNTGELFF